Given below is one T cell receptor (beta chain) in context. Antigen unknown. These data originate in a study of identical twins. The CDR3 is 13 amino acids. Germline V lookup: CDR1 SGHRS, CDR2 YFSETQ. The V and J ends lost 4 bases and 3 bases respectively, with 11 bases between them. TCRdb re-called the 5' RACE reads with MiXCR, one entry per CDR3 protein. The repertoire holds about 730,000 distinct CDR3 sequences, with around 20% as singletons. General study findings and limits: The study reached conclusions through statistical analysis that was cross-sectional, not following the same donors.

The same specimen was also included in a second study, on T cells expressing NK-cell markers. That study reports: Serological testing identified seven of the eight sequenced donors as HCMV-seropositive and one as seronegative. Anti-gamma-delta TCR antibody use in several experiments restricted sorting to alpha-beta TCR T cells.

Specimen: PBMCs. This sequence was found in a woman in her late teens or twenties in good health. The rearrangement joins TRBV5-1 to TRBJ2-7; D not certain. CDR3 amino acids: CASSRDGVYEQYF. The CDR3 nucleotides are TGCGCCAGCAGCCGTGACGGAGTCTACGAGCAGTACTTC.